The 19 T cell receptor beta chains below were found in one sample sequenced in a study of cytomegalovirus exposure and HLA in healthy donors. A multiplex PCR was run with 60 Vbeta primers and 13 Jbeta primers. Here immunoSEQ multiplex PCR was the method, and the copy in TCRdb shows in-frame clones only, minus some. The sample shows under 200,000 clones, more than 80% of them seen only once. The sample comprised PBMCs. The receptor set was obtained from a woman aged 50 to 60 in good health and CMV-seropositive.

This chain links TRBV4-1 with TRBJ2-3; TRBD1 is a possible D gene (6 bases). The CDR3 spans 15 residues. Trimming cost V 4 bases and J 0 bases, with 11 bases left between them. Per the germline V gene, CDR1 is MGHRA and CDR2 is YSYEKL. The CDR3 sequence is CASSPTGPSTDTQYF. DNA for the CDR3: TGCGCCAGCAGCCCGACAGGCCCCAGCACAGATACGCAGTATTTT.

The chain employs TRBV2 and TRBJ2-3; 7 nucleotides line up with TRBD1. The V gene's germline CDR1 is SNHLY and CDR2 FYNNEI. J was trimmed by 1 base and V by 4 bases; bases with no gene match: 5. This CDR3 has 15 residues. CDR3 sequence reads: CASSARGRGTDTQYF. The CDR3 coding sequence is TGTGCCAGCAGTGCCAGGGGGAGAGGCACAGATACGCAGTATTTT.

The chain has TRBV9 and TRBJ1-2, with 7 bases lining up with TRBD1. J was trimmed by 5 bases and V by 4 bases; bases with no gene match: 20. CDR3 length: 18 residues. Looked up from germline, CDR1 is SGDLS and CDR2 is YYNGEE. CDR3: CASSHAGVGQRPWYGYTF. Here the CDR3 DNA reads TGTGCCAGCAGCCATGCAGGGGTGGGACAGCGCCCATGGTATGGCTACACCTTC.

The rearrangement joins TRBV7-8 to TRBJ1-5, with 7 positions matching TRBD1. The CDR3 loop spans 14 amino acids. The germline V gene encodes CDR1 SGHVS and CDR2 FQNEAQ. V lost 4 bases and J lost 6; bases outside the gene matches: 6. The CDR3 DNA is TGTGCCAGCAGCTCCCGACAGGGAAGTCAGCCCCAGCATTTT. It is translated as CASSSRQGSQPQHF.

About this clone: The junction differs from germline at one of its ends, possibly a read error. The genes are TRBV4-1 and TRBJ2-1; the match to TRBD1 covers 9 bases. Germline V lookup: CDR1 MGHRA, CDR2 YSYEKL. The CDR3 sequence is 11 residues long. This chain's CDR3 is CASSLRDRVVF. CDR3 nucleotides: TGCGCCAGCAGCCTTCGGGACAGGGTTGTCTTC.

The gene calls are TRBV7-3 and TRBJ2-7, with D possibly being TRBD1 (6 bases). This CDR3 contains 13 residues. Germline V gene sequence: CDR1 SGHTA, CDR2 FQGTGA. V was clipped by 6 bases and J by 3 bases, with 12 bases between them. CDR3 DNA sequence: TGTGCCAGCAGGCGACAGGAGAGCTACGAGCAGTACTTC. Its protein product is CASRRQESYEQYF.

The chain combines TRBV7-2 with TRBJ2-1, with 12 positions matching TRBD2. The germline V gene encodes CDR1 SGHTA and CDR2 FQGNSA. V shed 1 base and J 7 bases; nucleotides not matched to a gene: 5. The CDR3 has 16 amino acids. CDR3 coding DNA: TGTGCCAGCAGCTTAGTTACTAGCGGGGGGATAAATGAGCAGTTCTTC. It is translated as CASSLVTSGGINEQFF. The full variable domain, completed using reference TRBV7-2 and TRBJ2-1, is GAGVSQSPSNKVTEKGKDVELRCDPISGHTALYWYRQSLGQGLEFLIYFQGNSAPDKSGLPSDRFSAERTGGSVSTLTIQRTQQEDSAVYLCASSLVTSGGINEQFFGPGTRLTVL.

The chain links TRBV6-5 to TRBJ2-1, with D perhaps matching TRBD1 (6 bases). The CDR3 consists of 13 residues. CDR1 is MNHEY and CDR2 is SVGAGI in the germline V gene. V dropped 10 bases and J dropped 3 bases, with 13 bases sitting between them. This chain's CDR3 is CATDSDSYNEQFF. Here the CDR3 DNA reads TGTGCCACAGACTCGGACAGCTACAATGAGCAGTTCTTC.

The CDR3 bases are TGTGCCAGCAGCCAAGAGGGGAGCGGGGGAGGTTCAGATACGCAGTATTTT. Translating it yields CASSQEGSGGGSDTQYF. The chain uses TRBV4-2 and TRBJ2-3, with 8 nucleotides matching TRBD2. The CDR3 extends over 17 amino acids. Germline CDR1 LGHNA, CDR2 YNFKEQ. With V trimmed by 0 bases and J by 4 bases, 9 bases remained unmatched.

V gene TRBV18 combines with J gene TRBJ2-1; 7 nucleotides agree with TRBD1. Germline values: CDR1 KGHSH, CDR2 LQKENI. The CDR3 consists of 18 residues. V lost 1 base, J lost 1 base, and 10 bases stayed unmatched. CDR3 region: CASSPLGKTGTSYNEQFF. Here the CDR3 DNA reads TGTGCCAGCTCACCACTCGGCAAGACAGGGACGTCCTACAATGAGCAGTTCTTC.

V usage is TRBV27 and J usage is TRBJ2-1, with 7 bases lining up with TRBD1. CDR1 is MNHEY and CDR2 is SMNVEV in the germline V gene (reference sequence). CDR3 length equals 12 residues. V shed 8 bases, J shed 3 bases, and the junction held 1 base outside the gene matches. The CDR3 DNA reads TGTGCCAGCTGGGACAGCTACAATGAGCAGTTCTTC. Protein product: CASWDSYNEQFF.

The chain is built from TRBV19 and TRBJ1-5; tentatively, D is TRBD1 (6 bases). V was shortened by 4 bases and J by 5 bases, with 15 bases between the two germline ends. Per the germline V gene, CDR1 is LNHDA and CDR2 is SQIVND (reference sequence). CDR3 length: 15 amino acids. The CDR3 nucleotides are TGTGCCAGTAGTACACAACAGGGATTTTATCAGCCCCAGCATTTT. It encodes CASSTQQGFYQPQHF.

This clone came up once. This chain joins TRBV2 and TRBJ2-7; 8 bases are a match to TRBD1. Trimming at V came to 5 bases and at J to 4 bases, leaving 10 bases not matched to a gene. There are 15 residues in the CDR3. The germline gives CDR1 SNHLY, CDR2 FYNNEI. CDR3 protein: CASSRDGQGPYEQYF. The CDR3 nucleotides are TGTGCCAGCAGTCGAGATGGACAGGGTCCATACGAGCAGTACTTC.

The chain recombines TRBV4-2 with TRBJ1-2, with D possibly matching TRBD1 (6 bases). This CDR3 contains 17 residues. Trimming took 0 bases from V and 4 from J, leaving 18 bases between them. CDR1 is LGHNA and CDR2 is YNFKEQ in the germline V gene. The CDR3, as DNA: TGTGCCAGCAGCCAAGATCCACAGGGAGGGGGAGTCTATGGCTACACCTTC. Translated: CASSQDPQGGGVYGYTF.

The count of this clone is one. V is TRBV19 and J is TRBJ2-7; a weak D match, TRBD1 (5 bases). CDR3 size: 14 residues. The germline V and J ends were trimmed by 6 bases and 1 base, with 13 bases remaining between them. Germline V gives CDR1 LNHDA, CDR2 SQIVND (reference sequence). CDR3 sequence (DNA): TGTGCCAGTAGCTTTCATCAGGGATCCTACGAGCAGTACTTC. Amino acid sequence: CASSFHQGSYEQYF.

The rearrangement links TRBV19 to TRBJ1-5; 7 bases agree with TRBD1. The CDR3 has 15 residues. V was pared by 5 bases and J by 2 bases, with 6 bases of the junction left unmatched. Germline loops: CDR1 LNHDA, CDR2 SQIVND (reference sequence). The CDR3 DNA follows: TGTGCCAGTAGTTCCTACGGGACAGGCAATCAGCCCCAGCATTTT. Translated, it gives CASSSYGTGNQPQHF.

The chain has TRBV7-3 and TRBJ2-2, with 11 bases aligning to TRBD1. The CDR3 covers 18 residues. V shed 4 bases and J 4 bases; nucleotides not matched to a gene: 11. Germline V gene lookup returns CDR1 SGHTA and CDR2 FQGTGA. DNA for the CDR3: TGTGCCAGCAGCTCGACCAGGACAGGGGGCTCGGGCACCGGGGAGCTGTTTTTT. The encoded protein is CASSSTRTGGSGTGELFF.

The CDR3 is CASWDRVTDTQYF. Here the CDR3 DNA reads TGTGCCAGCTGGGACAGGGTAACAGATACGCAGTATTTT. The gene calls are TRBV6-5 and TRBJ2-3; 9 bases align to TRBD1. Germline CDR1 is MNHEY and CDR2 is SVGAGI. The CDR3 spans 13 residues. V dropped 8 bases and J dropped 3; count of bases not matched to a gene: 3.

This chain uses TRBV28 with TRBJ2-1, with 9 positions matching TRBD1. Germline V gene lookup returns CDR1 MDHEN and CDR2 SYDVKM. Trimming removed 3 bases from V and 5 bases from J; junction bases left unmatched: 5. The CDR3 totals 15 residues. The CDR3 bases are TGTGCCAGCAGTTTGGTACAGGGGGCGCACAATGAGCAGTTCTTC. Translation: CASSLVQGAHNEQFF.